The text below deals with one TCR beta chain. Antigen unknown. With V trimmed by 1 base and J by 7 bases, 7 bases remained unmatched. From germline, CDR1 is KGHDR and CDR2 SFDVKD. The CDR3 totals 16 residues. The method was immunoSEQ multiplex PCR; TCRdb's version includes in-frame clones alone and lacks a portion of them. The sample has around 450,000 clones, nearly 90% seen once. This entry is derived from a study of Ad26.COV2.S vaccination and SARS-CoV-2 variants. Study overall: The authors gave Ad26.COV2.S intramuscularly, either once or twice 56 days apart.

Treatment described: approximately 18 received Ad26.COV2.S at low or high dose, single or two shots; about five received placebo; per-sample allocation not given. Vaccine and placebo recipients were sampled on day 63 after the first injection. General study results and limits: Overall T cell responses may have been underestimated by the analyses of TCR breadth and depth. Vaccinees showed greater spike-specific TCR breadth than placebo recipients. It was found that vaccine and placebo recipients had similar non-spike TCR breadth.

This rearrangement joins TRBV24-1 to TRBJ1-5, with 9 bases lining up with TRBD1. The sample consisted of peripheral blood, taken in a trial of Ad26.COV2.S vaccine versus placebo. This TCR was recovered from a person aged 18-60 years who received the Ad26.COV2.S COVID-19 vaccine or a placebo. The CDR3: CATSDFGQGIRQPQHF. CDR3 in DNA: TGTGCCACCAGTGATTTTGGACAGGGGATAAGGCAGCCCCAGCATTTT.